This T cell receptor (beta chain) was identified during a study of blood T cell repertoires in COVID-19. Original processing methods: Amplifying reference gene primers gave estimates of nucleated cell counts. Libraries were prepared by immunoSEQ multiplex PCR; TCRdb keeps only in-frame clonotypes and omits some of them. V, J and clone size are taken as reported in that table, and D and trimming were inferred from the DNA itself. The sample lists 30,000 to 40,000 clones; 80% to 90% were seen once. Germline CDR1 is MNHEY and CDR2 is SVGAGI. The CDR3 extends over 12 amino acids. V dropped 6 bases and J dropped 7 bases, with 12 bases sitting between them.

The chain is built from TRBV6-5 and TRBJ1-2, with a possible D match to TRBD1 (5 bases). This TCR was recovered from a human donor in a cohort sampled during active COVID-19. The sequenced sample consisted of peripheral blood. For the CDR3, the DNA is TGTGCCAGCAGCCCCGGACATGTTGGCTACACCTTC. Translated: CASSPGHVGYTF.